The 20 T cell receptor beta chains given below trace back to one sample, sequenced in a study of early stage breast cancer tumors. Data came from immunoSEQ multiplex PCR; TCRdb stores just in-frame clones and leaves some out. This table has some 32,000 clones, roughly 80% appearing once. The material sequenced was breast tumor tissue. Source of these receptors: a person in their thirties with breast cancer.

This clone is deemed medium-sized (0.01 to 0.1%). The CDR3 DNA sequence: TGTGCCAGCAGCCTATGGGGCGGTTCCAATCAGCCCCAGCATTTT. It codes for CASSLWGGSNQPQHF. The chain recombines TRBV6-5 with TRBJ1-5; the D gene is possibly TRBD1 (5 bases). The CDR3 loop spans 15 amino acids. The germline V gene has CDR1 MNHEY and CDR2 SVGAGI. Trimming took 6 bases from V and 3 from J, leaving 15 bases between them.

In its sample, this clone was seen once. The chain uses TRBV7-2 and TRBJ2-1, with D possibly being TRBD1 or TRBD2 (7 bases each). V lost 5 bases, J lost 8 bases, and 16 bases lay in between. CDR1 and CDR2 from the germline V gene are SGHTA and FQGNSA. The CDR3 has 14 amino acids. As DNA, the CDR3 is TGTGCCAGCAGCCAGACAGGGACTACCGATGAGCAGTTCTTC. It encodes CASSQTGTTDEQFF.

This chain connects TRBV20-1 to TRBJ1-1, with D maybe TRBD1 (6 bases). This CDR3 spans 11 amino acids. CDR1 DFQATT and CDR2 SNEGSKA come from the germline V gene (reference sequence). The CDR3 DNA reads TGCAGCGTACAGGGGAACACTGAAGCTTTCTTT. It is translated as CSVQGNTEAFF.

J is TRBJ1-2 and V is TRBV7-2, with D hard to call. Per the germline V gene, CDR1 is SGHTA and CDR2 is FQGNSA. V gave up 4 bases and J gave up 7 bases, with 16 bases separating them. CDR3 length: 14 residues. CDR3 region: CASSSTIDGVGYTF. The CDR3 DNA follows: TGTGCCAGCAGCTCCACCATTGACGGGGTTGGCTACACCTTC.

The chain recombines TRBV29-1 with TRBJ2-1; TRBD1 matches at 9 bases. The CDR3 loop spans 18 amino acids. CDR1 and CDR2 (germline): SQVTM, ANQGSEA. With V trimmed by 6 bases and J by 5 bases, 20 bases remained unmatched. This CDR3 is CSVGQGGSLFGTDNEQFF. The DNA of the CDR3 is TGCAGCGTGGGACAGGGTGGTTCTCTGTTCGGGACTGACAATGAGCAGTTCTTC.

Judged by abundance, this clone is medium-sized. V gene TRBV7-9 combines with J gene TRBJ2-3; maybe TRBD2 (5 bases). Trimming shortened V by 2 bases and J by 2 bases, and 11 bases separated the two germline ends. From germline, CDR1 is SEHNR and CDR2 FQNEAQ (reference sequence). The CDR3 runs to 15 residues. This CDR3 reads CASSLLGGYTDTQYF. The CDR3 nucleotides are TGTGCCAGCAGCTTATTGGGCGGGTACACAGATACGCAGTATTTT.

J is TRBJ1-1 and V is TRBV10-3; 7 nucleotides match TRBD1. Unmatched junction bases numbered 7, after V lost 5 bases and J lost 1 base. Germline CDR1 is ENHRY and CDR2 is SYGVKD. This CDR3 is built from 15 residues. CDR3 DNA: TGTGCCATCAGTCAATCGACAGGGAGGAACACTGAAGCTTTCTTT. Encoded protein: CAISQSTGRNTEAFF.

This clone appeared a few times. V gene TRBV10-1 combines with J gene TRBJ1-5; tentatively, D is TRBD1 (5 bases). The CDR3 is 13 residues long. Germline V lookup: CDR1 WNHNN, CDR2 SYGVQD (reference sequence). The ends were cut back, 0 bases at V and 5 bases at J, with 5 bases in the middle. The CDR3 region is CASSESGHQPQHF. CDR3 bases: TGCGCCAGCAGTGAGTCGGGACATCAGCCCCAGCATTTT.

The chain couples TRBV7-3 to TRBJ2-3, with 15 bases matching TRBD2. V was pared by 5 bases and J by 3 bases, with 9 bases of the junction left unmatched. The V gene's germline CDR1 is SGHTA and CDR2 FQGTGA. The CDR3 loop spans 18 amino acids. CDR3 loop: CASSVGLAGGLVTDTQYF. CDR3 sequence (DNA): TGTGCCAGCAGCGTGGGACTAGCGGGAGGACTGGTAACAGATACGCAGTATTTT.

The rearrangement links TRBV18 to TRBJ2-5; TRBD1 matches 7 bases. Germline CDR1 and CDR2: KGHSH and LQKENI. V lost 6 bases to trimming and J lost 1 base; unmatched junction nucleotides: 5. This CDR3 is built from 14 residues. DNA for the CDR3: TGTGCCAGCTCCCCCCGGGACAGCCAAGAGACCCAGTACTTC. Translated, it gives CASSPRDSQETQYF.

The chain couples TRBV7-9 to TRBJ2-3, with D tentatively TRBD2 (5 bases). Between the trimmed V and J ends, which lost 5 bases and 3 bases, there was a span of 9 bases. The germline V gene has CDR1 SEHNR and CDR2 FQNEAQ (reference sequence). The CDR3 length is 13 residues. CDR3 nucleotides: TGTGCCAGCAGCCCGGGGTCGACAGATACGCAGTATTTT. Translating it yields CASSPGSTDTQYF. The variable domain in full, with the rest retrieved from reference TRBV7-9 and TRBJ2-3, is DTGVSQNPRHKITKRGQNVTFRCDPISEHNRLYWYRQTLGQGPEFLTYFQNEAQLEKSRLLSDRFSAERPKGSFSTLEIQRTEQGDSAMYLCASSPGSTDTQYFGPGTRLTVL.

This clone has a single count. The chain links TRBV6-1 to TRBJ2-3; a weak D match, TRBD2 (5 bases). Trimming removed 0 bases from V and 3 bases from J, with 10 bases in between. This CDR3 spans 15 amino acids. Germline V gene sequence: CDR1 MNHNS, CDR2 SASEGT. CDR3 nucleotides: TGTGCCAGCAGTGAAGCGGCGTCGGGGACAGATACGCAGTATTTT. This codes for CASSEAASGTDTQYF.

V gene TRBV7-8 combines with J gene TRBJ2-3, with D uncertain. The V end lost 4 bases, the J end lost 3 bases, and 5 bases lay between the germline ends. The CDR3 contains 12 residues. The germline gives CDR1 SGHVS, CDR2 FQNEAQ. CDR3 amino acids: CASSYRTDTQYF. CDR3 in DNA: TGTGCCAGCAGCTATAGGACAGATACGCAGTATTTT.

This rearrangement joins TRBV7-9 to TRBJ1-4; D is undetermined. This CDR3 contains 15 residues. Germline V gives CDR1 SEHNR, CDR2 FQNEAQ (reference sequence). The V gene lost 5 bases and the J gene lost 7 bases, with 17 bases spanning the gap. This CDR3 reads CASSPPPGRTEKLFF. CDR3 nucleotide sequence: TGTGCCAGCAGCCCCCCCCCGGGGAGGACTGAAAAACTGTTTTTT.

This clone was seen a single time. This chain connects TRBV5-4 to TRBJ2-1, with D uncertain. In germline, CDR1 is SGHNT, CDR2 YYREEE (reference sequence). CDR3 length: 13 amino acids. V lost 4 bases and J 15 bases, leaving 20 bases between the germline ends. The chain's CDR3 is CASSPRLARDLFF. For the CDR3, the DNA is TGTGCCAGCAGCCCACGACTGGCTAGGGATCTGTTCTTC.

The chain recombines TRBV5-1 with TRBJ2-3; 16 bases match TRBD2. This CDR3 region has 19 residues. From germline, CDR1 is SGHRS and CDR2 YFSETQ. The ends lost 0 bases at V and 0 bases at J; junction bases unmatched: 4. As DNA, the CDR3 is TGCGCCAGCAGCTTGGCGGGACTAGCGGGAGGGACTAGCACAGATACGCAGTATTTT. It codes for CASSLAGLAGGTSTDTQYF.

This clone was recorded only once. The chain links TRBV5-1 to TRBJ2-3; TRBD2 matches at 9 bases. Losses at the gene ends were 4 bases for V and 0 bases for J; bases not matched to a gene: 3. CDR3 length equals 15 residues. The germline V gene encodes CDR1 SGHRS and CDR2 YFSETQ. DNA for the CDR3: TGCGCCAGCAGCCAAGCGGGAGGTAGCACAGATACGCAGTATTTT. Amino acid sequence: CASSQAGGSTDTQYF.

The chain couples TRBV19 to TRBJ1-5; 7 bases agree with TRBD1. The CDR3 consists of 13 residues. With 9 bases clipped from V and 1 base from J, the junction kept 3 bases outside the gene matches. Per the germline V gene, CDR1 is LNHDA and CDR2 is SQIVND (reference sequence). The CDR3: CASRTGSNQPQHF. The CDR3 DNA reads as TGTGCCAGCCGGACAGGCAGCAATCAGCCCCAGCATTTT.

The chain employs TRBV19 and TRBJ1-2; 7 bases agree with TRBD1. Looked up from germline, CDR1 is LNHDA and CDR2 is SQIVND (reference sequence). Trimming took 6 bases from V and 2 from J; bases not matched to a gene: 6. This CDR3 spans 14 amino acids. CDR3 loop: CASRPVTGNYGYTF. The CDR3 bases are TGTGCCAGTAGACCTGTGACAGGGAACTATGGCTACACCTTC.

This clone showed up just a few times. The CDR3 sequence: CASSIDLASGAYEQFF. The DNA of the CDR3 is TGTGCCAGTAGTATAGATCTGGCGTCGGGAGCCTATGAGCAGTTCTTC. The chain employs TRBV19 and TRBJ2-1; TRBD2 might be the D (6 bases). The ends were cut back, 0 bases at V and 8 bases at J, with 17 bases in the middle. CDR3 length: 16 amino acids. Germline CDR1 LNHDA, CDR2 SQIVND (reference sequence). The whole variable domain, remainder taken from reference TRBV19 and TRBJ2-1, is DGGITQSPKYLFRKEGQNVTLSCEQNLNHDAMYWYRQDPGQGLRLIYYSQIVNDFQKGDIAEGYSVSREKKESFPLTVTSAQKNPTAFYLCASSIDLASGAYEQFFGPGTRLTVL.